The 21 T cell receptor beta chains in this list originate from one sample, sequenced in a study of blood T cell repertoires in COVID-19. Assay: immunoSEQ multiplex PCR; the TCRdb copy retains only in-frame clones and omits some. The sample comprises 91,000 or so clones, about four fifths of which are singletons, and around 7.2% rests with the top ten. The sample comprised peripheral blood. The receptors shown here come from a middle-aged man with active or convalescent COVID-19.

The rearrangement uses TRBV4-2 and TRBJ2-5; 9 bases map to TRBD2. CDR3 length: 16 amino acids. The V gene's germline CDR1 is LGHNA and CDR2 YNFKEQ. Trimming at V came to 2 bases and at J to 5 bases, leaving 9 bases not matched to a gene. DNA of the CDR3: TGTGCCAGCAGCCAACGGGGCGGGGGGGCCGAGGAGACCCAGTACTTC. This encodes CASSQRGGGAEETQYF.

V gene TRBV9 combines with J gene TRBJ2-1; 8 nucleotides align to TRBD1. Trimming cost V 0 bases and J 10 bases; bases outside gene matches: 9. The CDR3 runs to 15 residues. CDR1 is SGDLS, CDR2 YYNGEE, per germline. CDR3 DNA sequence: TGTGCCAGCAGCGTAGTGGACAGGGAAGGTCAAGAGCAGTTCTTC. Translation: CASSVVDREGQEQFF.

The chain is built from TRBV12-5 and TRBJ2-2; no clear D. CDR3 length equals 13 residues. CDR1 and CDR2 from the germline V gene are LGHNT and FRNRAP. V lost 1 base to trimming and J lost 5 bases, with 5 bases between them. The CDR3 sequence is CASGLAGTGELFF. CDR3 coding DNA: TGTGCTAGTGGTTTGGCCGGGACCGGGGAGCTGTTTTTT.

The rearrangement joins TRBV11-2 to TRBJ2-5; D perhaps matches TRBD1 (6 bases). Between the trimmed V and J ends, which lost 0 bases and 7 bases, there was a span of 9 bases. Germline V gene lookup returns CDR1 SGHAT and CDR2 FQNNGV. CDR3 length: 13 amino acids. The CDR3 DNA reads as TGTGCCAGCAGCTTAGAAATGGGGGCGACCCAGTACTTC. Its translation: CASSLEMGATQYF.

This clone has more than one count but fewer than ten. The chain carries TRBV6-5 and TRBJ1-2; 10 bases are a match to TRBD1. The V gene's germline CDR1 is MNHEY and CDR2 SVGAGI. The CDR3 contains 12 residues. J was trimmed by 8 bases and V by 8 bases; bases with no gene match: 5. The DNA of the CDR3 is TGTGCCAGCGGGGACAGGGGAAAGGGCTACACCTTC. Translating gives CASGDRGKGYTF.

This rearrangement joins TRBV6-1 to TRBJ2-1; 11 bases are a match to TRBD2. The CDR3 contains 16 residues. V lost 4 bases to trimming and J lost 5 bases; unmatched junction nucleotides: 7. From germline, CDR1 is MNHNS and CDR2 SASEGT. CDR3 bases: TGTGCCAGCAGTGGCCATAGCGGGGGGGCCGACAATGAGCAGTTCTTC. This gives the protein CASSGHSGGADNEQFF.

The genes are TRBV29-1 and TRBJ1-5, with a possible D match to TRBD1 (5 bases). Germline values: CDR1 SQVTM, CDR2 ANQGSEA. Trimming took off 7 bases at V and 6 bases at J, with 16 bases between the two ends. The CDR3 has 13 residues. In nucleotides, the CDR3 is TGCAGCGCCAAGGGGCAGGGAGGTCAGCCCCAGCATTTT. Protein sequence: CSAKGQGGQPQHF. Looking up the rest from reference TRBV29-1 and TRBJ1-5 gives the full variable domain: SAVISQKPSRDICQRGTSLTIQCQVDSQVTMMFWYRQQPGQSLTLIATANQGSEATYESGFVIDKFPISRPNLTFSTLTVSNMSPEDSSIYLCSAKGQGGQPQHFGDGTRLSIL.

V usage is TRBV7-9 and J usage is TRBJ2-7; D possibly corresponds to TRBD1 (6 bases). V was pared by 5 bases and J by 0 bases, with 14 bases between. CDR1 and CDR2 from the germline V gene are SEHNR and FQNEAQ (reference sequence). The length of the CDR3 is 15 residues. CDR3 sequence (DNA): TGTGCCAGCAGCGTAACCGGGACACTCTCCTACGAGCAGTACTTC. Translating it yields CASSVTGTLSYEQYF.

CDR3 DNA sequence: TGCGCCAGCAGCTTGGCAGAACCCCGAGGGGATACGCAGTATTTT. This sequence encodes CASSLAEPRGDTQYF. The chain joins TRBV5-1 to TRBJ2-3, with D tentatively TRBD2 (5 bases). The CDR3 has 15 amino acids. The V and J ends lost 0 bases and 6 bases respectively, with 14 bases between them. The germline V gene encodes CDR1 SGHRS and CDR2 YFSETQ.

This clone turned up a few times. The chain recombines TRBV11-2 with TRBJ2-2; D is possibly TRBD1 (6 bases). This CDR3 spans 16 amino acids. Germline CDR1 reads SGHAT; CDR2 reads FQNNGV. V was trimmed by 3 bases and J by 0 bases, leaving 11 bases between them. This chain's CDR3 is CASSFRQVANTGELFF. CDR3 sequence (DNA): TGTGCCAGCAGCTTTCGACAGGTCGCGAACACCGGGGAGCTGTTTTTT. Complete variable domain (other parts from reference TRBV11-2 and TRBJ2-2): EAGVAQSPRYKIIEKRQSVAFWCNPISGHATLYWYQQILGQGPKLLIQFQNNGVVDDSQLPKDRFSAERLKGVDSTLKIQPAKLEDSAVYLCASSFRQVANTGELFFGEGSRLTVL.

The chain employs TRBV7-8 and TRBJ1-5; the D gene is possibly TRBD1 (6 bases). The V end lost 5 bases, the J end lost 6 bases, and 14 bases lay between the germline ends. CDR3 length equals 14 residues. From germline, CDR1 is SGHVS and CDR2 FQNEAQ. In DNA form, the CDR3 reads TGTGCCAGCAGCGGGTCAGGGGTCAGTCAGCCCCAGCATTTT. This translates into CASSGSGVSQPQHF.

This chain connects TRBV4-1 to TRBJ1-3; 7 bases fit TRBD1. Germline trimming cut 5 bases from V and 4 bases from J; bases unmatched to any gene: 5. Germline V gene data show CDR1 as MGHRA and CDR2 as YSYEKL. The CDR3 is 14 residues long. CDR3 DNA: TGCGCCAGCAGCACAGGGGTAGGAGGAAACACCATATATTTT. Amino acid sequence: CASSTGVGGNTIYF.

The rearrangement links TRBV20-1 to TRBJ2-7; tentatively, D is TRBD2 (6 bases). Germline V gene data show CDR1 as DFQATT and CDR2 as SNEGSKA (reference sequence). The V end was cut by 3 bases, the J end by 2 bases, with 26 bases between. CDR3 length: 18 residues. The DNA for the CDR3 is TGCAGTGCTAGTGGGGGACTCCAAGATCCGCCGAGGCCCTACGAGCAGTACTTC. Its translation is CSASGGLQDPPRPYEQYF.

V and J are TRBV2 and TRBJ2-1; the D is unclear. Germline CDR1 SNHLY, CDR2 FYNNEI. The CDR3 loop spans 14 amino acids. Trimming removed 4 bases at V and 10 bases at J, with 17 bases between. The CDR3 DNA reads TGTGCCAGCAGTGGTAACGTAGCAATTCTGGAGCAGTTCTTC. It translates to CASSGNVAILEQFF.

The rearrangement links TRBV5-6 to TRBJ1-2, with 11 bases fitting TRBD1. This CDR3 has 14 residues. The V and J ends lost 2 bases and 8 bases, in that order; junction bases with no gene match: 5. Germline CDR1 is SGHDT and CDR2 is YYEEEE. The CDR3 nucleotides are TGTGCCAGCAGCTTCGGACAGGGGGCCCTCGGCTACACCTTC. Its protein is CASSFGQGALGYTF. The variable domain in full, with the rest retrieved from reference TRBV5-6 and TRBJ1-2, is DAGVTQSPTHLIKTRGQQVTLRCSPKSGHDTVSWYQQALGQGPQFIFQYYEEEERQRGNFPDRFSGHQFPNYSSELNVNALLLGDSALYLCASSFGQGALGYTFGSGTRLTVV.

CDR3 protein: CASSESPDTQYF. CDR3 DNA: TGTGCCAGCAGTGAATCTCCAGATACGCAGTATTTT. This chain joins TRBV6-1 and TRBJ2-3; D not certain. CDR3 size: 12 residues. V lost 2 bases and J 4 bases, leaving 4 bases between the germline ends. CDR1 is MNHNS and CDR2 is SASEGT in the germline V gene.

This chain links TRBV7-2 with TRBJ1-3, with D maybe TRBD1 (6 bases). Germline assignment: CDR1 SGHTA and CDR2 FQGNSA. This CDR3 has 15 residues. V dropped 3 bases and J dropped 0 bases, with 9 bases sitting between them. CDR3 bases: TGTGCCAGCAGCTTGACAGGCAGCTCTGGAAACACCATATATTTT. Residues: CASSLTGSSGNTIYF. Based on the CDR3 plus reference TRBV7-2 and TRBJ1-3, the full variable domain is GAGVSQSPSNKVTEKGKDVELRCDPISGHTALYWYRQSLGQGLEFLIYFQGNSAPDKSGLPSDRFSAERTGGSVSTLTIQRTQQEDSAVYLCASSLTGSSGNTIYFGEGSWLTVV.

The gene calls are TRBV5-1 and TRBJ1-2, with a weak D call TRBD1 (6 bases). CDR3 length equals 14 residues. Germline lookup yields CDR1 SGHRS and CDR2 YFSETQ. V was trimmed by 3 bases and J by 7 bases, leaving 16 bases between them. This CDR3 reads CASSSPGERGGYTF. DNA for the CDR3: TGCGCCAGCAGCTCACCAGGGGAGCGCGGTGGCTACACCTTC.

This rearrangement joins TRBV5-6 to TRBJ2-1; 8 positions match TRBD2. In germline, CDR1 is SGHDT, CDR2 YYEEEE. Germline trimming cut 5 bases from V and 9 bases from J; bases unmatched to any gene: 10. CDR3 length: 14 residues. The CDR3 DNA reads as TGTGCCAGCAGTACGAGGACTAGCATCCCTGAGCAGTTCTTC. It codes for CASSTRTSIPEQFF.

The chain links TRBV21-1 to TRBJ2-1; the table's D call TRBD1 went unverified against the DNA. TRBV21-1 is a recognized pseudogene. The CDR3 length is 15 residues. CDR3 residues: CASDGRGQSRNEQFF. The CDR3 region has the DNA TGTGCCAGCGATGGACGTGGACAGTCCCGCAATGAGCAGTTCTTC.

This sequence joins TRBV28 and TRBJ2-1; D not certain. The ends were cut back, 5 bases at V and 7 bases at J, with 12 bases in the middle. The germline CDR1 and CDR2 sequences are MDHEN and SYDVKM. The CDR3 is 13 amino acids. CDR3 nucleotides: TGTGCCAGCAGTGTAATCCTAGATAATGAGCAGTTCTTC. Its translation: CASSVILDNEQFF.